This paragraph reports one T cell receptor (beta chain). Other DNA sequences within the sample encode an identical CDR3. Trimming cost V 6 bases and J 0 bases, with 13 bases left between them. The CDR3 is made up of 15 amino acids. Germline CDR1 and CDR2: KGHSH and LQKENI. This entry comes from a study of shared clonotypes between healthy human individuals. Study-level background: Donors had three CD4 naive, three CD4 memory, two CD8 naive and one CD8 memory plate apiece.

Generated by immunoSEQ multiplex PCR, the TCRdb table keeps only in-frame clones and is missing some. The table has about 2 million clones, roughly 94% seen once; the top ten hold roughly 0.13%. Sample: naive CD4+ T cells sorted from blood. Subset indicated: CD45RA+ positively selected. The chain joins TRBV18 to TRBJ2-3; maybe TRBD2 (6 bases). The sequence came from a man aged 18 to 29 in good health. CDR3 coding DNA: TGTGCCAGCTCCCCGGGAGCAACTAGCACAGATACGCAGTATTTT. Translation: CASSPGATSTDTQYF.